The next 6 T cell receptor beta chains were all read from a single sample in a study of molecular identifiers for immune sequencing clone quantification listed by TCRdb under 2018. Preparation of the library involved PCR. Sequencing used an Illumina HiSeq 4000. TCRdb ran its own pipeline on the public reads, namely fastp trimming at Q25 and MiXCR clone calling, and kept in-frame beta chains. Rows matching on CDR3 protein sequence are summarized as one entry with the most common DNA and genes. This sample is represented by about 500,000 distinct CDR3 sequences; around a fifth of them were singletons. The ten most abundant clones make up about 0.78% of the sample. Sequenced material: naive CD8+ T cells from blood, with Jurkat cell RNA spiked in. This specimen's cell subset or site label, interpreted: FACS-sorted CD8+CD4-CCR7+CD45RA+ naive T cells. The receptors stem from a human donor in good health. Some libraries in this study had Jurkat cell RNA spiked in.

This chain uses TRBV19 with TRBJ1-1, with D tentatively TRBD1 (5 bases). Trimming cost V 7 bases and J 0 bases, with 9 bases left between them. This CDR3 comprises 13 residues. Germline lookup yields CDR1 LNHDA and CDR2 SQIVND (reference sequence). The CDR3 reads CASKGFMNTEAFF. CDR3 bases: TGTGCCAGTAAGGGGTTTATGAACACTGAAGCTTTCTTT.

This chain joins TRBV27 and TRBJ2-7, with 9 positions matching TRBD2. The CDR3 loop spans 15 amino acids. V was clipped by 6 bases and J by 0 bases; unmatched bases: 6. Germline V gene data show CDR1 as MNHEY and CDR2 as SMNVEV (reference sequence). The CDR3 protein is CASRELAGSSYEQYF. The CDR3 DNA reads TGTGCCAGCAGGGAGCTAGCGGGATCCTCCTACGAGCAGTACTTC.

This clonotype was found many times. V gene TRBV24-1 combines with J gene TRBJ2-2; D gene unclear. Germline assignment: CDR1 KGHDR and CDR2 SFDVKD. V was clipped by 7 bases and J by 2 bases, with 7 bases between them. The CDR3 totals 13 residues. The CDR3 DNA reads as TGTGCCACCAGACAGACTAACACCGGGGAGCTGTTTTTT. Protein product: CATRQTNTGELFF.

The chain employs TRBV6-5 and TRBJ1-6; D unresolved. This CDR3 comprises 15 residues. V gave up 6 bases and J gave up 4 bases, with 13 bases separating them. CDR1 MNHEY and CDR2 SVGAGI come from the germline V gene. DNA of the CDR3: TGTGCCAGCAGCCCCAGCGACGGTTATAATTCACCCCTCCACTTT. Translation: CASSPSDGYNSPLHF.

The chain is built from TRBV11-1 and TRBJ2-5; the D gene is possibly TRBD1 (7 bases). The CDR3 length is 15 residues. Trimming left V 1 base short and J 7 bases short, with 16 bases between. Germline CDR1 SGHAT, CDR2 FQDESV (reference sequence). This chain's CDR3 is CASSLVTRGEWTQYF. CDR3 nucleotide sequence: TGTGCCAGCAGCTTAGTAACCAGGGGGGAGTGGACCCAGTACTTC.

This chain uses TRBV3-1 with TRBJ2-3, with D perhaps matching TRBD1 or TRBD2 (5 bases each). The CDR3 covers 17 residues. Trimming pared 1 base from V and 3 bases from J, leaving 17 bases between. Germline V gene lookup returns CDR1 LGHDT and CDR2 YNNKEL (reference sequence). Here the CDR3 reads CASSQGGLGLATDTQYF. The CDR3 DNA sequence: TGTGCCAGCAGCCAAGGGGGCCTGGGGCTAGCTACAGATACGCAGTATTTT.